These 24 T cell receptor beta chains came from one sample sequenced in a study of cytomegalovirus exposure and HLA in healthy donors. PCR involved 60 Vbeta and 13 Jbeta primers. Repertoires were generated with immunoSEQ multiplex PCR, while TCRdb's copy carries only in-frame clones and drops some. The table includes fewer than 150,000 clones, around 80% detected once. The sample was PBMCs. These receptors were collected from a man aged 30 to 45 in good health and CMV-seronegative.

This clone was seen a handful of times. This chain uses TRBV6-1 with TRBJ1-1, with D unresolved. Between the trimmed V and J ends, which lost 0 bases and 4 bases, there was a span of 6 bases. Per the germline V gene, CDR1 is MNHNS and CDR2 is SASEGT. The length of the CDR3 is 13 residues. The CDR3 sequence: CASSEAPSTEAFF. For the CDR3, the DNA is TGTGCCAGCAGTGAAGCACCGAGCACTGAAGCTTTCTTT.

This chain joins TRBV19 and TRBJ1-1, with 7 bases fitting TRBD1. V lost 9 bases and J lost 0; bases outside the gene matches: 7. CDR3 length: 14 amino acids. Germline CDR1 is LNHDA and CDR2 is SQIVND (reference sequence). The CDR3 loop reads CASNEDRVNTEAFF. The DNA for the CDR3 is TGTGCCAGCAACGAAGACAGGGTGAACACTGAAGCTTTCTTT.

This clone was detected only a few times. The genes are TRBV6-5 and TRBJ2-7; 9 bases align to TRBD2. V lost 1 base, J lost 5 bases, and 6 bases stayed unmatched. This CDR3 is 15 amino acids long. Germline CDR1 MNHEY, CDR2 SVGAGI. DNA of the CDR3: TGTGCCAGCAGTTACTTAGCGGGAGTTCCCAACGAGCAGTACTTC. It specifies CASSYLAGVPNEQYF.

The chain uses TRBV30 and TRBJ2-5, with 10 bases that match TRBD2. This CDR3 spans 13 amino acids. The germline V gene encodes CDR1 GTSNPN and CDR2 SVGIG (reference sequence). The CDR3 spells CVALAGALSAQYF. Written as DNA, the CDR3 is TGTGTTGCCCTAGCGGGAGCCCTTTCGGCCCAGTACTTC.

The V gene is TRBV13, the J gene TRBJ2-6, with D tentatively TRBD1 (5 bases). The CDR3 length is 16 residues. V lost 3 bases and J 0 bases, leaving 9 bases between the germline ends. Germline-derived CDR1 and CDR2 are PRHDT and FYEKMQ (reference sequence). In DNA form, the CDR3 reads TGTGCCAGCAGCTTTACGACAGTCTCTGGGGCCAACGTCCTGACTTTC. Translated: CASSFTTVSGANVLTF.

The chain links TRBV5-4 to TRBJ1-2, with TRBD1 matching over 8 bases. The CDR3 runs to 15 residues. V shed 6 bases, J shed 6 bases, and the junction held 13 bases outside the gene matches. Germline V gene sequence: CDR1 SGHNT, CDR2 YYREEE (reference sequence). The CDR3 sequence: CASTTGLRGQDGYTF. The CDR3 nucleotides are TGTGCCAGCACTACTGGGCTCAGGGGGCAGGATGGCTACACCTTC.

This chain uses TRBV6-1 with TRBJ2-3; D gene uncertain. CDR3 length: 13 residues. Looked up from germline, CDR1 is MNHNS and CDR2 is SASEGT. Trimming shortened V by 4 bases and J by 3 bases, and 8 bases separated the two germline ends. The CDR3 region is CASSASWTDTQYF. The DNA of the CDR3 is TGTGCCAGCAGTGCAAGCTGGACAGATACGCAGTATTTT.

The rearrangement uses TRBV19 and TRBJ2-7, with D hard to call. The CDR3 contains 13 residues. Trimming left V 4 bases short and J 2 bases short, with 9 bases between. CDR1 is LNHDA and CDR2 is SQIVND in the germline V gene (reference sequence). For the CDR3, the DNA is TGTGCCAGTAGTACAGGAAGTGCCTACGAGCAGTACTTC. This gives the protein CASSTGSAYEQYF. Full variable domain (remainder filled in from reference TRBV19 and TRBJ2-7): DGGITQSPKYLFRKEGQNVTLSCEQNLNHDAMYWYRQDPGQGLRLIYYSQIVNDFQKGDIAEGYSVSREKKESFPLTVTSAQKNPTAFYLCASSTGSAYEQYFGPGTRLTVT.

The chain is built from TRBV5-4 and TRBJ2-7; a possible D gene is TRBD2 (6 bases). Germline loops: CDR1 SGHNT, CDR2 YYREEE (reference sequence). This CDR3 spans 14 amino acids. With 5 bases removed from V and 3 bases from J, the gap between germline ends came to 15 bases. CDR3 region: CASRYSGKNYEQYF. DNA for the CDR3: TGTGCCAGCAGGTATAGCGGAAAAAACTACGAGCAGTACTTC.

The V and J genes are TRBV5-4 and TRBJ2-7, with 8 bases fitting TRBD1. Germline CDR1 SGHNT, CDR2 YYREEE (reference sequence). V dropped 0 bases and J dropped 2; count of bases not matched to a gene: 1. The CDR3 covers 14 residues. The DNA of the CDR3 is TGTGCCAGCAGCTTGGGGGACAGGACCTACGAGCAGTACTTC. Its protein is CASSLGDRTYEQYF. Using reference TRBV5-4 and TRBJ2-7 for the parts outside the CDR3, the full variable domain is ETGVTQSPTHLIKTRGQQVTLRCSSQSGHNTVSWYQQALGQGPQFIFQYYREEENGRGNFPPRFSGLQFPNYSSELNVNALELDDSALYLCASSLGDRTYEQYFGPGTRLTVT.

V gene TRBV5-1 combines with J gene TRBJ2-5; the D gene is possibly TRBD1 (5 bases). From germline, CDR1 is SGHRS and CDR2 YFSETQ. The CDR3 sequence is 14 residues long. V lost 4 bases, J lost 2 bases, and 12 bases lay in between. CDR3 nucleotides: TGCGCCAGCAGCCCGCAGGGAATACAAGAGACCCAGTACTTC. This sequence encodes CASSPQGIQETQYF.

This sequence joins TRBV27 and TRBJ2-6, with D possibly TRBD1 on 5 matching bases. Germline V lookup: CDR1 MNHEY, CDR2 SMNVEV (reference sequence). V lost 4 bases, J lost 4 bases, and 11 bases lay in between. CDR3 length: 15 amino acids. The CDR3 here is CASSSRVAGANVLTF. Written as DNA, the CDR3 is TGTGCCAGCAGTTCCAGGGTAGCCGGGGCCAACGTCCTGACTTTC.

CDR3 sequence: CASSENFGNSPLHF. CDR3 bases: TGTGCCAGCAGTGAAAATTTCGGGAATTCACCCCTCCACTTT. The V and J genes are TRBV2 and TRBJ1-6; no clear D. CDR1 and CDR2 from the germline V gene are SNHLY and FYNNEI. This CDR3 has 14 residues. Trimming removed 2 bases from V and 7 bases from J, with 9 bases in between.

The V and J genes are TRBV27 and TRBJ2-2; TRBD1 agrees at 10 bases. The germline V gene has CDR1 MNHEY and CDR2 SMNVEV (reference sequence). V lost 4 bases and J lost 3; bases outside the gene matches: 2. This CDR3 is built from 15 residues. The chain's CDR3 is CASSSGQGYTGELFF. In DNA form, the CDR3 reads TGTGCCAGCAGTTCGGGACAGGGGTACACCGGGGAGCTGTTTTTT.

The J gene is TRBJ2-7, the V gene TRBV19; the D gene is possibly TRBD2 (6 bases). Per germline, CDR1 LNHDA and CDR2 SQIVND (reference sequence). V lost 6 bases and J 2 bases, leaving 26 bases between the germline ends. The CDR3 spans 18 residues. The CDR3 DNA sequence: TGTGCCAGTAGGAGCCCTACGTGGGGAGGAAGCTTCCCCTACGAGCAGTACTTC. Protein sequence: CASRSPTWGGSFPYEQYF.

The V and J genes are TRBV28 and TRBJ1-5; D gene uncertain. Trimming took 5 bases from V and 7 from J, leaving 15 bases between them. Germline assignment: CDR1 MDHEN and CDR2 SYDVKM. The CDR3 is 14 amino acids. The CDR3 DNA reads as TGTGCCAGCAGTCAACCCAGAGGGCGCCAGCCCCAGCATTTT. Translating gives CASSQPRGRQPQHF.

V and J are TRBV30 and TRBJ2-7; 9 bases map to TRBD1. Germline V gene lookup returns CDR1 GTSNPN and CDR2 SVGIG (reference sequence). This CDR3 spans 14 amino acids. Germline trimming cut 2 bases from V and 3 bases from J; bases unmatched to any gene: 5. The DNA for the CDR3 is TGTGCCTGGAGTACCGGGACAGGGATCTACGAGCAGTACTTC. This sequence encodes CAWSTGTGIYEQYF.

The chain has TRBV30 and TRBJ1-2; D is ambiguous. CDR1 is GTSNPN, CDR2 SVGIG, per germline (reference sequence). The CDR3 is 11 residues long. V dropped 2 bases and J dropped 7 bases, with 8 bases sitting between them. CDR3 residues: CAWSTGLGYTF. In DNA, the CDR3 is TGTGCCTGGAGTACTGGGCTTGGCTACACCTTC.

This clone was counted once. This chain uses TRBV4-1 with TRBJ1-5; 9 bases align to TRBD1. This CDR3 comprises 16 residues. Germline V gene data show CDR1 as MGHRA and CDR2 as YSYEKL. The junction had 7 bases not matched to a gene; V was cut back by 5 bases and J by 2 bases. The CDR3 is CASSYDRQGGNQPQHF. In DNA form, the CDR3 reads TGCGCCAGCAGCTACGATCGACAGGGGGGCAATCAGCCCCAGCATTTT.

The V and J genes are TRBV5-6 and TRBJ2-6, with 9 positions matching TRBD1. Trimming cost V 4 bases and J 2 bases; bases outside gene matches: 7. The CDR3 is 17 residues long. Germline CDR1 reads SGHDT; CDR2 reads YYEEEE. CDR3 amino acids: CASSRQGGAPGANVLTF. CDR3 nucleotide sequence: TGTGCCAGCAGCCGACAGGGGGGAGCCCCTGGGGCCAACGTCCTGACTTTC.

CDR3 nucleotides: TGTGCCAGCAGTTTCGCTGGTTACAGGGGCTACGAGCAGTACTTC. This encodes CASSFAGYRGYEQYF. V is TRBV28 and J is TRBJ2-7, with 7 bases fitting TRBD1. V gave up 3 bases and J gave up 3 bases; unmatched junction bases: 8. The CDR3 is 15 amino acids. The germline V gene has CDR1 MDHEN and CDR2 SYDVKM.

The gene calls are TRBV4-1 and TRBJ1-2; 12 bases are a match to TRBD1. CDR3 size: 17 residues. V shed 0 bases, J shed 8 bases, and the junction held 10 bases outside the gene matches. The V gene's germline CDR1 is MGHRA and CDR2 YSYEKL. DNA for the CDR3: TGCGCCAGCAGCCAAGATCTGGGACAGGGGGCATTCGGCGGCTACACCTTC. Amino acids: CASSQDLGQGAFGGYTF.

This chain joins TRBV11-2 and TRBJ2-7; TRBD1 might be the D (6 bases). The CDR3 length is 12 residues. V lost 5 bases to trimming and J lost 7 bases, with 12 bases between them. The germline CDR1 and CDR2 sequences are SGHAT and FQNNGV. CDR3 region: CASSKEGGEQYF. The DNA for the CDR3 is TGTGCCAGCAGCAAAGAAGGGGGTGAGCAGTACTTC.

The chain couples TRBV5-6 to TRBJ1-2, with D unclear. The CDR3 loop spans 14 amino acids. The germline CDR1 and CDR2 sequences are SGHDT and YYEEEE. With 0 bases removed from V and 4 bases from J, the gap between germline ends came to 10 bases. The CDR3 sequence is CASSLGAVSYGYTF. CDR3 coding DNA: TGTGCCAGCAGCTTGGGTGCGGTGAGCTATGGCTACACCTTC.